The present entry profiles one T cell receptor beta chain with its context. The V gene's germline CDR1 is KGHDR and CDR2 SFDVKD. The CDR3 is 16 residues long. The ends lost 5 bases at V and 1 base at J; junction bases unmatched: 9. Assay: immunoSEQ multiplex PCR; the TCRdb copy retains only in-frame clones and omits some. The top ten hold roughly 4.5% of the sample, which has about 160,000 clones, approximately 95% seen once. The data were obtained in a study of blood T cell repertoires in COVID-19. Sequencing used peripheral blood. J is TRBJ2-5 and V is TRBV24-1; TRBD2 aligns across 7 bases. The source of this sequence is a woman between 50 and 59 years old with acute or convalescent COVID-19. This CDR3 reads CATSVRGGGGQETQYF. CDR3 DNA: TGTGCCACCAGTGTGAGGGGCGGCGGGGGCCAAGAGACCCAGTACTTC.